This T cell receptor (beta chain) came from a study of T cells in localized non-small cell lung cancer. This CDR3 is built from 15 residues. V was pared by 1 base and J by 3 bases, with 10 bases between. Germline-derived CDR1 and CDR2 are SNHLY and FYNNEI. Repertoires were generated with immunoSEQ multiplex PCR, while TCRdb's copy carries only in-frame clones and drops some. The sample records some 26,000 clones, approximately 90% being singletons. The material sequenced was peripheral blood, taken before any cancer treatment. The chain links TRBV2 to TRBJ1-3, with a weak D call TRBD1 (5 bases). This sequence originates from a woman aged 18-49 years with stage I lung adenocarcinoma. Written as DNA, the CDR3 is TGTGCCAGCAGTGAAGTCTCGAGGGGTGGAAACACCATATATTTT. Translating gives CASSEVSRGGNTIYF.